This TCR beta chain stems from a study of shared clonotypes between healthy human individuals. This CDR3 has 14 residues. Germline-derived CDR1 and CDR2 are MNHEY and SVGAGI. V lost 6 bases to trimming and J lost 7 bases, with 17 bases between them. As for this clone: Its antigen is undetermined.

The assay was immunoSEQ multiplex PCR, and TCRdb's table has in-frame clones only and misses some. This table holds some 510,000 clones, around 74% found once. Findings of the study overall: Sampling used blood alone; tissue repertoires probably differ.

Sequencing was performed on PBMCs. The clonotype was recovered from a woman aged 40 to 49 in good health. Some clones in this sample may be carry-over from other donors' samples. The rearrangement uses TRBV6-5 and TRBJ2-3; TRBD1 might be the D (6 bases). CDR3 loop: CASSPGPGTNTQYF. In nucleotides, the CDR3 is TGTGCCAGCAGCCCCGGCCCCGGGACAAATACGCAGTATTTT.